The 3 T cell receptor beta chains in this list originate from one sample, sequenced in a study of OX40 agonist ivuxolimab in advanced cancers. Sequenced by immunoSEQ multiplex PCR; TCRdb stores in-frame clones only, minus some. The sample lists roughly 53,000 clones; around 89% were seen once. The sequencing used CD4+ or CD8+ T cells sorted from blood, collected in a trial of the OX40 agonist ivuxolimab. Receptor source: an adult with an advanced solid tumor such as melanoma, head and neck, liver or kidney cancer.

The chain couples TRBV5-7 to TRBJ2-7; TRBD2 matches at 11 bases. TRBV5-7 qualifies as an ORF whose function is uncertain. V gave up 2 bases and J gave up 4 bases; unmatched junction bases: 5. This CDR3 region has 15 residues. The CDR3 nucleotides read TGTGCCAGCAGCTTTGGACTAGCGGGTCCGTACGAGCAGTACTTC. It encodes CASSFGLAGPYEQYF.

This clone is a singleton in its sample. V and J are TRBV19 and TRBJ2-3; D uncertain. The CDR3 length is 13 residues. Trimming shortened V by 1 base and J by 6 bases, and 8 bases separated the two germline ends. Germline-derived CDR1 and CDR2 are LNHDA and SQIVND (reference sequence). Here the CDR3 reads CASSIAPPDTQYF. The CDR3 nucleotides are TGTGCCAGTAGTATAGCGCCACCGGATACGCAGTATTTT.

The rearrangement uses TRBV7-3 and TRBJ2-1, with D possibly TRBD2 on 7 matching bases. Germline values: CDR1 SGHTA, CDR2 FQGTGA. This CDR3 comprises 14 residues. The V end lost 8 bases, the J end lost 3 bases, and 14 bases lay between the germline ends. The CDR3 protein is CASGRGGVYNEQFF. The CDR3 nucleotides read TGTGCCAGCGGCCGAGGGGGGGTCTACAATGAGCAGTTCTTC.